This TCR beta chain is from a study of blood T cell repertoires in COVID-19. About the research overall: COVID-19 samples collected from the United States, Italy and Spain covered acute and convalescent phases. Nucleic acid was either cDNA or gDNA, and it came from T cells, B-cell-depleted T cells, or PBMCs.

How the authors handled the data: Amplification of reference gene primers was used by the study to estimate nucleated cell counts. Using immunoSEQ multiplex PCR, the repertoire was profiled, and TCRdb retains in-frame clones only, with some absent. V, J and clone size derive from that table, while D and trimming were established from the DNA sequence. The sample includes 100,000 to 120,000 clones, around 90% of them seen just once. The CDR3 totals 17 residues. Input material: peripheral blood. The J gene is TRBJ1-3, the V gene TRBV21-1; no DNA check was done on the table's D call, TRBD1. TRBV21-1 is labeled a pseudogene. This sequence was found in a human donor in a cohort sampled during active COVID-19. CDR3 nucleotide sequence: TGTGCCAGCAGCCACCGGGACAGGGACCACTCTGGAAACACCATATATTTT. This translates into CASSHRDRDHSGNTIYF.